The rows below give T cell receptor beta chains drawn from one sample of a study of cytomegalovirus exposure and HLA in healthy donors. TCRdb's copy holds only in-frame clones and misses some; the assay was immunoSEQ multiplex PCR. The sample lists more than 45,000 clones, about 82% occurring once. Sequencing input: PBMCs. The receptors come from a young man in good health and CMV-seronegative. CDR3s include the opening cysteine and the closing phenylalanine or tryptophan. Each record gives: D gene, V gene, CDR3 protein. A D gene is named only where the DNA matches it firmly.

d_gene: NA
v_gene: TRBV28
CDR3aa: CASSSNRAGNEKLFF

d_gene: NA
v_gene: TRBV28
CDR3aa: CASSNPPTPSYEQYF

d_gene: NA
v_gene: TRBV19
CDR3aa: CASSIGDRSYEQYF

d_gene: TRBD1
v_gene: TRBV10-3
CDR3aa: CAISTTGTATYEQYF

d_gene: TRBD1
v_gene: TRBV29-1
CDR3aa: CSVGILRTGINEQFF

d_gene: NA
v_gene: TRBV30
CDR3aa: CAWSQTGELANYGYTF

d_gene: NA
v_gene: TRBV12-5
CDR3aa: CASGLSMGRGNEQFF

d_gene: TRBD2
v_gene: TRBV5-4
CDR3aa: CASMTGGHTGELFF

d_gene: NA
v_gene: TRBV18
CDR3aa: CASSPRADMNTEAFF

d_gene: TRBD1
v_gene: TRBV6-6
CDR3aa: CASSSMGTGVGYGYTF

d_gene: NA
v_gene: TRBV7-8
CDR3aa: CASSLSGSLSGELFF

d_gene: TRBD1
v_gene: TRBV18
CDR3aa: CASSPPWTGKSTDTQYF

d_gene: TRBD1
v_gene: TRBV30
CDR3aa: CAWSPGTGSGEAFF

d_gene: TRBD1
v_gene: TRBV6-5
CDR3aa: CASSYRQTGGGGYTF

d_gene: NA
v_gene: TRBV27
CDR3aa: CASRGQAYSYNEQFF

d_gene: NA
v_gene: TRBV10-3
CDR3aa: CAISESEWRYGYTF

d_gene: NA
v_gene: TRBV12-5
CDR3aa: CASGLVGQPREAFF

d_gene: TRBD1
v_gene: TRBV7-2
CDR3aa: CASSSSGTGREKLFF